This TCR beta chain was sequenced in a study of patients and donors after allogeneic stem cell transplantation (dated by TCRdb to the early 2020s). The germline ends are 14 bases apart after V is trimmed by 3 bases and J by 6 bases. The germline V gene (reference sequence) yields SEHNR for CDR1 and FQNEAQ for CDR2. Reading from cysteine to phenylalanine, the CDR3 counts 14 amino acids. The sequence is cut down to CDR3 DNA, 42 bases in frame from base 1. The library was made by RT-PCR. These reads were obtained on a NextSeq 550. Clones were called with MiXCR by TCRdb after fastp trimmed the public reads at Q25, and only in-frame beta chains were retained. Rows merge per CDR3 protein into single entries with the most common DNA and genes. The sample table contains approximately 220,000 distinct CDR3 sequences; only one count was recorded for 35% to 45% of them. Clones ranked in the top ten supply roughly 10% of the sample.

Notes on this clonotype: No cognate antigen has been identified for it. Base qualities are not recorded, but no much larger clone differs from it by a single base.

The origin of this receptor is a human donor who was either an allogeneic HSCT recipient or a stem cell or donor lymphocyte infusion donor (not recorded which). It is not recorded whose cells these are; they may come from a transplant donor. This chain joins TRBV7-9 to TRBJ1-2, with the D segment identity uncertain. Input material: blood, either unsorted or a sorted T cell fraction (not recorded which). CDR3 loop: CASSFVSRRHGYTF. Here is the DNA: TGTGCCAGCAGCTTCGTTAGCAGGAGGCATGGCTACACCTTC.